These 2 T cell receptor beta chains originate from one sample sequenced in a study of blood T cells in healthy people across ages. Next came a second PCR, run for about 6 to 12 cycles, which used a sample-barcoded 5' primer along with a J-beta primer mix. TCRdb re-analysed the 5' RACE reads in MiXCR, keeping a single row per CDR3 protein. The table lists some 710,000 distinct CDR3 sequences, about 46% of them singletons, with around 18% in the top ten. The specimen was blood. The receptor set was obtained from an elderly man in good health.

This chain links TRBV18 with TRBJ2-3; perhaps TRBD1 as D (5 bases). Trimming removed 5 bases at V and 1 base at J, with 13 bases between. The CDR3 runs 15 residues. Germline V gene lookup returns CDR1 KGHSH and CDR2 LQKENI. The CDR3: CASSTQGLGTDTQYF. The CDR3 DNA reads as TGTGCCAGCTCAACCCAGGGTTTGGGCACAGATACGCAGTATTTT.

The rearrangement joins TRBV5-6 to TRBJ2-1; no firm D call. Looked up from germline, CDR1 is SGHDT and CDR2 is YYEEEE. This CDR3 is built from 15 residues. Deletions cut 4 bases from V and 4 bases from J, with 15 bases between. CDR3: CASSVGTSKYNEQFF. The CDR3 DNA reads TGTGCCAGCAGCGTAGGCACCAGTAAATACAATGAGCAGTTCTTC.